Following are 21 T cell receptor beta chains from one sample sequenced in a study of PD-1 blockade in classical Hodgkin lymphoma. Regarding time point: cycle 4 day 1 (C4D1), after about 6 weeks of nivolumab. With no exception, relapse followed autologous stem cell transplantation in all patients, and brentuximab vedotin exposure varied. Data came from immunoSEQ multiplex PCR; TCRdb stores just in-frame clones and leaves some out. The sample records 45,000 to 55,000 clones, 65% to 80% being singletons. Sequenced here: peripheral blood mononuclear cells (PBMCs), sampled before the fourth cycle of nivolumab. These TCRs come from a human donor with classical Hodgkin lymphoma.

V is TRBV2 and J is TRBJ2-5, with 9 positions matching TRBD2. V trimming: 3 bases; J trimming: 0 bases; junction bases outside the gene matches: 2. Germline V gene sequence: CDR1 SNHLY, CDR2 FYNNEI. There are 15 residues in the CDR3. The CDR3 sequence: CASSDASGDQETQYF. Here the CDR3 DNA reads TGTGCCAGCAGTGATGCTAGCGGGGACCAAGAGACCCAGTACTTC. Together with reference TRBV2 and TRBJ2-5, the CDR3 gives the full variable domain: EPEVTQTPSHQVTQMGQEVILRCVPISNHLYFYWYRQILGQKVEFLVSFYNNEISEKSEIFDDQFSVERPDGSNFTLKIRSTKLEDSAMYFCASSDASGDQETQYFGPGTRLLVL.

The rearrangement uses TRBV7-9 and TRBJ2-7; D is unclear. The germline gives CDR1 SEHNR, CDR2 FQNEAQ (reference sequence). There are 12 residues in the CDR3. Trimming cost V 5 bases and J 6 bases, with 11 bases left between them. The CDR3 coding sequence is TGTGCCAGCAGCCCCTGGCCTGGCGAGCAGTACTTC. It encodes CASSPWPGEQYF.

The chain links TRBV28 to TRBJ2-3; maybe TRBD2 (7 bases). CDR3 length: 15 amino acids. From germline, CDR1 is MDHEN and CDR2 SYDVKM. V was cut by 6 bases and J by 0 bases, with 13 bases left in between. The CDR3 is CASRQGGSSTDTQYF. In DNA form, the CDR3 reads TGTGCCAGCAGACAGGGAGGGTCTAGCACAGATACGCAGTATTTT.

This clone has a single count. The J gene is TRBJ2-5, the V gene TRBV5-1, with D tentatively TRBD1 or TRBD2 (5 bases each). V shed 0 bases and J shed 0 bases, with 12 bases lying between them. This CDR3 comprises 16 residues. Germline V gives CDR1 SGHRS, CDR2 YFSETQ. CDR3 sequence reads: CASSLAGRWYQETQYF. The CDR3 DNA is TGCGCCAGCAGCTTGGCGGGACGGTGGTACCAAGAGACCCAGTACTTC.

This clone is judged medium-sized (0.01 to 0.1%). V and J are TRBV11-2 and TRBJ2-7; D is perhaps TRBD2 (6 bases). The CDR3 extends over 14 amino acids. CDR1 is SGHAT and CDR2 is FQNNGV in the germline V gene. V was clipped by 1 base and J by 4 bases, with 11 bases between them. The CDR3 nucleotides read TGTGCCAGCAGCTTAGGTCCAGGGAGGTACGAGCAGTACTTC. Its translation is CASSLGPGRYEQYF.

This clone was seen only once. The genes are TRBV7-9 and TRBJ2-1; D perhaps matches TRBD2 (6 bases). This CDR3 has 15 amino acids. The V and J ends lost 7 bases and 6 bases respectively, with 19 bases between them. The germline V gene encodes CDR1 SEHNR and CDR2 FQNEAQ (reference sequence). For the CDR3, the DNA is TGTGCCAGCACCGAACCGGGACTTAGGCGCAATGAGCAGTTCTTC. Its translation is CASTEPGLRRNEQFF.

This chain joins TRBV19 and TRBJ1-2; 11 bases are shared with TRBD1. Germline V gene data show CDR1 as LNHDA and CDR2 as SQIVND (reference sequence). The CDR3 covers 14 residues. J was trimmed by 2 bases and V by 5 bases; bases with no gene match: 1. DNA for the CDR3: TGTGCCAGTAGTTGGGACAGGGGGAACTATGGCTACACCTTC. Its translation: CASSWDRGNYGYTF.

The chain couples TRBV10-2 to TRBJ1-2; maybe TRBD1 (6 bases). Trimming cost V 4 bases and J 3 bases, with 15 bases left between them. CDR1 and CDR2 (germline): WSHSY, SAAADI. CDR3 length: 15 residues. The CDR3 spells CASSGYGGPDYGYTF. The CDR3 DNA is TGCGCCAGCAGTGGGTATGGGGGGCCCGACTATGGCTACACCTTC.

The chain carries TRBV5-4 and TRBJ2-7; 7 positions match TRBD1. The CDR3 runs 14 residues. J lost 6 bases, V lost 4 bases, and 10 bases had no gene match. The germline V gene encodes CDR1 SGHNT and CDR2 YYREEE (reference sequence). The CDR3 sequence is CASSAWGTVIEQYF. Written as DNA, the CDR3 is TGTGCCAGCAGCGCGTGGGGGACAGTCATCGAGCAGTACTTC.

This clone has a handful of counts. V gene TRBV6-9 combines with J gene TRBJ2-3; a weak D match, TRBD2 (5 bases). V lost 5 bases and J lost 4, with 13 bases in between. Germline V lookup: CDR1 MNHGY, CDR2 SVAAGI. The CDR3 has 14 amino acids. The CDR3 loop is CASSDSGSSDTQYF. The CDR3 DNA is TGTGCCAGCAGTGACTCGGGGAGTTCAGATACGCAGTATTTT.

The genes are TRBV2 and TRBJ2-1; 12 nucleotides line up with TRBD1. The junction had 4 bases not matched to a gene; V was cut back by 5 bases and J by 5 bases. The CDR3 length is 15 residues. Germline-derived CDR1 and CDR2 are SNHLY and FYNNEI. The CDR3 region is CASSRGQGANNEQFF. CDR3 sequence (DNA): TGTGCCAGCAGTCGGGGACAGGGGGCCAACAATGAGCAGTTCTTC.

The chain joins TRBV11-2 to TRBJ1-5; D gene unclear. CDR3 length: 15 residues. V was shortened by 4 bases and J by 6 bases, with 16 bases between the two germline ends. CDR1 is SGHAT, CDR2 FQNNGV, per germline. The CDR3 nucleotides read TGTGCCAGCAGCTCCGGGGTAGAGGGCGGTCAGCCCCAGCATTTT. This gives the protein CASSSGVEGGQPQHF. Using reference TRBV11-2 and TRBJ1-5 for the parts outside the CDR3, the full variable domain is EAGVAQSPRYKIIEKRQSVAFWCNPISGHATLYWYQQILGQGPKLLIQFQNNGVVDDSQLPKDRFSAERLKGVDSTLKIQPAKLEDSAVYLCASSSGVEGGQPQHFGDGTRLSIL.

The rearrangement joins TRBV6-1 to TRBJ1-2; 7 bases map to TRBD1. From germline, CDR1 is MNHNS and CDR2 SASEGT. This CDR3 region has 14 residues. Germline trimming cut 2 bases from V and 5 bases from J; bases unmatched to any gene: 5. CDR3: CASSEWDRGYGYTF. DNA of the CDR3: TGTGCCAGCAGTGAATGGGACAGAGGGTATGGCTACACCTTC.

Points on this clone: In the same sample, other DNA sequences code for this CDR3. The J gene is TRBJ2-5, the V gene TRBV28, with D uncertain. The germline V gene encodes CDR1 MDHEN and CDR2 SYDVKM. The CDR3 totals 13 residues. V shed 6 bases and J shed 1 base, with 9 bases lying between them. The CDR3 coding sequence is TGTGCCAGCAGCTGGGTGAGCCAAGAGACCCAGTACTTC. It codes for CASSWVSQETQYF.

This clone was recorded once. The rearrangement links TRBV6-5 to TRBJ1-3; 11 bases fit TRBD1. The CDR3 has 15 residues. V was clipped by 5 bases and J by 6 bases; unmatched bases: 6. CDR1 is MNHEY, CDR2 SVGAGI, per germline. DNA of the CDR3: TGTGCCAGCAGTCCCTGGACAGGGGGCGAAAACACCATATATTTT. This gives the protein CASSPWTGGENTIYF.

V and J are TRBV7-2 and TRBJ2-7; D not resolved. The CDR3 runs to 15 residues. Trimming stripped 5 bases from V and 4 bases from J, with 18 bases between. Germline CDR1 reads SGHTA; CDR2 reads FQGNSA. CDR3 in amino acids: CASSPQLQWPYEQYF. The CDR3 DNA reads TGTGCCAGCAGCCCCCAGCTTCAATGGCCTTACGAGCAGTACTTC.

The rearrangement uses TRBV19 and TRBJ2-3, with D unresolved. The germline V and J ends were trimmed by 7 bases and 2 bases, with 16 bases remaining between them. The V gene's germline CDR1 is LNHDA and CDR2 SQIVND (reference sequence). The length of the CDR3 is 15 residues. For the CDR3, the DNA is TGTGCCAGTACCCCCCGGCGGCCTTACACAGATACGCAGTATTTT. Translation gives CASTPRRPYTDTQYF.

On this clone itself: Other DNA variants within this sample encode the same CDR3. The chain combines TRBV7-8 with TRBJ2-3; tentatively, D is TRBD2 (5 bases). The V and J ends lost 1 base and 1 base respectively, with 9 bases between them. Germline CDR1 SGHVS, CDR2 FQNEAQ. The CDR3 contains 15 residues. CDR3 nucleotides: TGTGCCAGCAGCTTAGGCAGCGGACGCACAGATACGCAGTATTTT. This gives the protein CASSLGSGRTDTQYF.

The V call is TRBV6-5, the J call TRBJ1-2; 8 bases are shared with TRBD1. After removal of 5 bases from V and 3 bases from J, the junction contained 5 bases not matched to a gene. Germline-derived CDR1 and CDR2 are MNHEY and SVGAGI. The CDR3 has 14 amino acids. The CDR3 spells CASSQGQAYYGYTF. The DNA of the CDR3 is TGTGCCAGCAGTCAGGGACAGGCCTACTATGGCTACACCTTC.

The V and J genes are TRBV6-5 and TRBJ1-4; D remains ambiguous. CDR1 is MNHEY and CDR2 is SVGAGI in the germline V gene. V was cut by 0 bases and J by 6 bases, with 11 bases left in between. The CDR3 is 15 amino acids. The CDR3 loop is CASSYSGNSDEKLFF. Here the CDR3 DNA reads TGTGCCAGCAGTTACTCAGGGAATAGCGATGAAAAACTGTTTTTT.

The chain couples TRBV21-1 to TRBJ1-5; TRBD1, the D gene given by the table, was not confirmed from the DNA. TRBV21-1 is termed a pseudogene. This CDR3 has 16 amino acids. CDR3 amino acids: CASSKEGAGGNQPQHF. Written as DNA, the CDR3 is TGTGCCAGCAGCAAAGAGGGAGCAGGGGGCAATCAGCCCCAGCATTTT.